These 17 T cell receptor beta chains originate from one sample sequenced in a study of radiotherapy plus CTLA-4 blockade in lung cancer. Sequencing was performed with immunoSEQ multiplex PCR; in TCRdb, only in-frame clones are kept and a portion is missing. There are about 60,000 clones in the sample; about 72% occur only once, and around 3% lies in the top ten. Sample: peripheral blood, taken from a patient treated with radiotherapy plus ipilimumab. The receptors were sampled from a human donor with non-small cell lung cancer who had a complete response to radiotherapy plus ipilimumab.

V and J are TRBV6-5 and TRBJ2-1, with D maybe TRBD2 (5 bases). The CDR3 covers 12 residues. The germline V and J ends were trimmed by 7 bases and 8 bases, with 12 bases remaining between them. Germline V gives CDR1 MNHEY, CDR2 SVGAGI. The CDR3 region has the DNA TGTGCCAGCACGAGCGAGCGGCATGAGCAGTTCTTC. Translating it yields CASTSERHEQFF.

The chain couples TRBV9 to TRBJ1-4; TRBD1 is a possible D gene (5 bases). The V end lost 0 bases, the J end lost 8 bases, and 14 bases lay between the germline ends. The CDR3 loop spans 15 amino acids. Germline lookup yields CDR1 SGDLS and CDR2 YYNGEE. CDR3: CASSVAQGGSEKLFF. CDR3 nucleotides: TGTGCCAGCAGCGTAGCGCAGGGAGGAAGCGAAAAACTGTTTTTT.

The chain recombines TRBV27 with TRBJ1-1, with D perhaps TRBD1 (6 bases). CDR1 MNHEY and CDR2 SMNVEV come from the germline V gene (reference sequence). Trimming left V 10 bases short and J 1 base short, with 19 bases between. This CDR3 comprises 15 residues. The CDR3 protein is CATRPRGGSNTEAFF. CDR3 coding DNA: TGTGCCACGCGGCCGCGAGGGGGATCGAACACTGAAGCTTTCTTT.

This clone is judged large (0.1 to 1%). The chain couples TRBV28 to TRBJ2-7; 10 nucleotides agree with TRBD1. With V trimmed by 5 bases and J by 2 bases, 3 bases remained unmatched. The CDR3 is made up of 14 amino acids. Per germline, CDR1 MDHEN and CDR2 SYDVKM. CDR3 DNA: TGTGCCAGCAGTCCCGGGACAGGGGCCTACGAGCAGTACTTC. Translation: CASSPGTGAYEQYF. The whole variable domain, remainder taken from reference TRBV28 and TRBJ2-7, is DVKVTQSSRYLVKRTGEKVFLECVQDMDHENMFWYRQDPGLGLRLIYFSYDVKMKEKGDIPEGYSVSREKKERFSLILESASTNQTSMYLCASSPGTGAYEQYFGPGTRLTVT.

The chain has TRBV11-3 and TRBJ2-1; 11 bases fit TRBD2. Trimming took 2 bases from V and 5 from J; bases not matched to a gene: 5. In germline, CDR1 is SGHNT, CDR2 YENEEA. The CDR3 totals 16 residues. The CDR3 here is CASSLRGTSGHNEQFF. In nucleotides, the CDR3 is TGTGCCAGCAGCTTAAGGGGGACTAGCGGACACAATGAGCAGTTCTTC.

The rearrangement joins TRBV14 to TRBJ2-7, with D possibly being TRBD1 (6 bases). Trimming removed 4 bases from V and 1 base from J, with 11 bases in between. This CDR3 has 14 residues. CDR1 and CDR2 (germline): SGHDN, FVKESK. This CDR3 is CASSRQGGSYEQYF. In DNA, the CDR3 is TGTGCCAGCAGCCGTCAAGGGGGATCCTACGAGCAGTACTTC.

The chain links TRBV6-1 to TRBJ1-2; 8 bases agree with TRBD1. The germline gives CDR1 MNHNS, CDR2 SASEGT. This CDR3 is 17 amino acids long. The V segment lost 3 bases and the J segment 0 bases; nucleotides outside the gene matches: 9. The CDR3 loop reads CASSEGTGRGANYGYTF. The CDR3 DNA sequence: TGTGCCAGCAGTGAGGGGACAGGTCGAGGGGCTAACTATGGCTACACCTTC.

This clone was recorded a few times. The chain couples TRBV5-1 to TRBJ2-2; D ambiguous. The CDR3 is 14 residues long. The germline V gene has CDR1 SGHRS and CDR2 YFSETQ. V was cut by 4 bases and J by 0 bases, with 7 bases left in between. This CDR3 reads CASSPTTNTGELFF. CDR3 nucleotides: TGCGCCAGCAGCCCAACAACGAACACCGGGGAGCTGTTTTTT.

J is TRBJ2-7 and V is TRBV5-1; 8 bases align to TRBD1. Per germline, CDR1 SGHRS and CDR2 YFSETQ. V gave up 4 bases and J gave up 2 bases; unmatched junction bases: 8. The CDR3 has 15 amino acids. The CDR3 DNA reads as TGCGCCAGCAGCCCCTCCCCACAGGGGGCCTACGAGCAGTACTTC. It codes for CASSPSPQGAYEQYF.

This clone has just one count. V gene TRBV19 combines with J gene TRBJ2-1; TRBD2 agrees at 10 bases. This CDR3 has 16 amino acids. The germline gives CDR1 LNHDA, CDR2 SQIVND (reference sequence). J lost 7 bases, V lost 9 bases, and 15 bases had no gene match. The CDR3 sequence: CASRSRGSSGSNEQFF. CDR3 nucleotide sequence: TGTGCCAGCCGTTCGAGGGGGTCTAGCGGGAGTAATGAGCAGTTCTTC.

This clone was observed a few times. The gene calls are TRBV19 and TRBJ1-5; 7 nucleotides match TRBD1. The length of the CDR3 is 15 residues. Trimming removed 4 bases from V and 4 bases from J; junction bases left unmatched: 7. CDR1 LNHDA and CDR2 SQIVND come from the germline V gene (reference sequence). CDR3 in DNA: TGTGCCAGTAGTAGCTTAGGGACAGCAAATCAGCCCCAGCATTTT. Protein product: CASSSLGTANQPQHF.

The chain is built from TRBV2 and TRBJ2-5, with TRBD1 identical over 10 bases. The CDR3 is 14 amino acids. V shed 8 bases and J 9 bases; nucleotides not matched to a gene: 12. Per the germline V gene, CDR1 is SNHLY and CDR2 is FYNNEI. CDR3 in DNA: TGTGCCAGCGGTCGGGACAGGGGTATGGAGGCCCAGTACTTC. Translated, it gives CASGRDRGMEAQYF.

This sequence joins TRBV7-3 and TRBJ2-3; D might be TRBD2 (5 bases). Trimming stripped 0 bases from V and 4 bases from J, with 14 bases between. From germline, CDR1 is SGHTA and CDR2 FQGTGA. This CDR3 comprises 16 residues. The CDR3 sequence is CASSLTVSPGADTQYF. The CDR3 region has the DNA TGTGCCAGCAGCTTAACTGTCTCGCCCGGGGCAGATACGCAGTATTTT.

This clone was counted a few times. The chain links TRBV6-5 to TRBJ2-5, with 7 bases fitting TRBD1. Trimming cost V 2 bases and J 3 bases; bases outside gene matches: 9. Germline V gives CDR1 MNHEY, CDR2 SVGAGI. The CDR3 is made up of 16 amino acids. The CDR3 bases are TGTGCCAGCAGTTACGGATTGGGGACAGCAAAAGAGACCCAGTACTTC. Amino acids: CASSYGLGTAKETQYF.

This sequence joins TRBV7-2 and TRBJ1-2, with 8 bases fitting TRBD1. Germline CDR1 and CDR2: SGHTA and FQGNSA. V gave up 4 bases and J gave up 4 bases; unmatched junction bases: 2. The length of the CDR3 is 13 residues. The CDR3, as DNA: TGTGCCAGCAGCTCCACAGGGGGCTATGGCTACACCTTC. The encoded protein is CASSSTGGYGYTF.

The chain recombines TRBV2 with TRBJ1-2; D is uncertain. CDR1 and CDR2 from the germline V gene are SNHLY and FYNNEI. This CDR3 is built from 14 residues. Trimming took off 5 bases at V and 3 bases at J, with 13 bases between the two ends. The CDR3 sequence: CASSFSGDYYGYTF. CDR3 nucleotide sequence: TGTGCCAGCAGTTTTTCGGGAGATTACTATGGCTACACCTTC.

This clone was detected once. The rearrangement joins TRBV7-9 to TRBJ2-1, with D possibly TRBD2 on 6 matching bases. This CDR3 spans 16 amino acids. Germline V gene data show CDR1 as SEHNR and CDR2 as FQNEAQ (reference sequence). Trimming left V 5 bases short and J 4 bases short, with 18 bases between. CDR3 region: CASSNSAGIKYNEQFF. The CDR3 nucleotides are TGTGCCAGCAGCAATAGCGCGGGAATTAAATACAATGAGCAGTTCTTC.